The 2 T cell receptor beta chains below come from one sample, sequenced in a study of T cell responses to AZD1222 COVID-19 vaccine. TCRdb's table, derived via immunoSEQ multiplex PCR, lists solely in-frame clones and lacks some. The data contain about 84,000 clones, nearly 90% of them singletons. Here the sequenced sample was peripheral blood, taken on day 0 of AZD1222 vaccination. The source of these receptors is an adult in good health.

This chain uses TRBV19 with TRBJ1-5; D not resolved. Germline values: CDR1 LNHDA, CDR2 SQIVND (reference sequence). The CDR3 is 13 amino acids. V was pared by 1 base and J by 7 bases, with 8 bases between. This CDR3 is CASSIASRQPQHF. The CDR3 DNA reads as TGTGCCAGTAGTATAGCATCAAGACAGCCCCAGCATTTT. Full variable domain (remainder filled in from reference TRBV19 and TRBJ1-5): DGGITQSPKYLFRKEGQNVTLSCEQNLNHDAMYWYRQDPGQGLRLIYYSQIVNDFQKGDIAEGYSVSREKKESFPLTVTSAQKNPTAFYLCASSIASRQPQHFGDGTRLSIL.

V usage is TRBV10-3 and J usage is TRBJ1-1; D gene uncertain. The CDR3 is 12 amino acids. Trimming removed 8 bases at V and 3 bases at J, with 10 bases between. Germline loops: CDR1 ENHRY, CDR2 SYGVKD. The CDR3 protein is CAIGTADTEAFF. The CDR3 coding sequence is TGTGCCATCGGCACTGCTGACACTGAAGCTTTCTTT.